One sample yielded the 3 T cell receptor beta chains listed below, sequenced in a study of cytomegalovirus exposure and HLA in healthy donors. PCR involved 60 Vbeta and 13 Jbeta primers. Profiled with immunoSEQ multiplex PCR; TCRdb holds only in-frame clones, not every one. Among roughly 200,000 clones listed, over 9.5% were seen once. The sequenced sample consisted of PBMCs. The receptors originated from a man in his fifties in good health and CMV-seropositive.

This clone was recorded a few times. The chain links TRBV28 to TRBJ1-2, with D tentatively TRBD1 (5 bases). This CDR3 contains 16 residues. The germline V gene encodes CDR1 MDHEN and CDR2 SYDVKM. V lost 3 bases and J lost 4, with 18 bases in between. The CDR3, as DNA: TGTGCCAGCAGTTTTCTGAGGGCCTCGGGGGGCTATGGCTACACCTTC. Its translation: CASSFLRASGGYGYTF.

This rearrangement joins TRBV30 to TRBJ1-2, with D uncertain. With 4 bases removed from V and 8 bases from J, the gap between germline ends came to 14 bases. Germline V gives CDR1 GTSNPN, CDR2 SVGIG (reference sequence). CDR3 length: 12 amino acids. The CDR3 loop is CAWTEGSGGYTF. The CDR3 bases are TGTGCCTGGACTGAGGGTAGTGGGGGCTACACCTTC.

This clone was seen a few times. The chain is built from TRBV5-6 and TRBJ1-1; 8 bases agree with TRBD1. V lost 4 bases and J lost 4; bases outside the gene matches: 3. There are 13 residues in the CDR3. Germline-derived CDR1 and CDR2 are SGHDT and YYEEEE. Here the CDR3 reads CASSPTGVTEAFF. The CDR3 DNA reads as TGTGCCAGCAGCCCGACAGGGGTCACTGAAGCTTTCTTT.